The source of this TCR beta chain is a study of T cell responses to AZD1222 COVID-19 vaccine. General study results and limits: Clonal diversity was possibly underestimated, and the donors were mostly white British, with more females. After two AZD1222 doses, spike-specific TCR breadth and depth rose versus day 0. Only five to seven individuals given AZD1222 were seropositive at baseline.

Concerning this clone itself: The antigen remains unidentified.

Germline V CDR1 and CDR2: GTSNPN, SVGIG (reference sequence). Trimming cost V 4 bases and J 1 base; bases outside gene matches: 15. The CDR3 runs 17 residues. Clones were sequenced by immunoSEQ multiplex PCR, and TCRdb holds only the in-frame ones, with some missing. This repertoire shows roughly 150,000 clones, about 89% found once; its top ten account for around 4.9%. The clonotype originates from an adult in good health. The source was peripheral blood, collected on day 0 of AZD1222 vaccination. The chain recombines TRBV30 with TRBJ1-1, with 7 bases fitting TRBD1. CDR3 sequence (DNA): TGTGCCTGGATCCGTAAAGAGGGGGCGCTTAGGAACACTGAAGCTTTCTTT. This encodes CAWIRKEGALRNTEAFF.